This T cell receptor (beta chain) was observed in a study of T cell responses to AZD1222 COVID-19 vaccine. About this clone itself: Its antigen is not identified.

Broader study findings: Sampled repertoires all dated from after the peak T cell response.

The data were produced by immunoSEQ multiplex PCR, yet TCRdb's version contains in-frame clones alone and is incomplete. The table includes 150,000 to 200,000 clones, 85% to 95% detected once. This TCR derives from an adult in good health. The material was peripheral blood, obtained on day 0 of AZD1222 vaccination.

CDR3 in amino acids: CASSLIGNTEAFF. The CDR3 DNA is TGCGCCAGCAGCTTGATCGGGAACACTGAAGCTTTCTTT. The gene calls are TRBV5-1 and TRBJ1-1; D is uncertain. Trimming pared 1 base from V and 1 base from J, leaving 5 bases between. This CDR3 contains 13 residues. CDR1 is SGHRS, CDR2 YFSETQ, per germline.